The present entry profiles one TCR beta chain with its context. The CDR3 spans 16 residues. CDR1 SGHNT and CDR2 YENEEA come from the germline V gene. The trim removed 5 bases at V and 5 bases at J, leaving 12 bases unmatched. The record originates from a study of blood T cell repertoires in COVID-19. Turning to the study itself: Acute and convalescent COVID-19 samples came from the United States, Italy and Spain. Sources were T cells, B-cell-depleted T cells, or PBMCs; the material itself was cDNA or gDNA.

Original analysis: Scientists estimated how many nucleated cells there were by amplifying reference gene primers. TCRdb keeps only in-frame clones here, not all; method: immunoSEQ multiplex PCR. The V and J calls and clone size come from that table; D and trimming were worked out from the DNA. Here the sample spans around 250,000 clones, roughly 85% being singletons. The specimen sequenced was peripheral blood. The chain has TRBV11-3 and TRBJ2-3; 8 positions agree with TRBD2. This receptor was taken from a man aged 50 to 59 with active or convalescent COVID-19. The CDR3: CASSISTGTRRDTQYF. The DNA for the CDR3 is TGTGCCAGCAGCATCAGTACCGGGACTAGGCGAGATACGCAGTATTTT.